These T cell receptor beta chains were read from a single sample in a study of control samples from healthy donors and cancer patients. Clones were read by immunoSEQ multiplex PCR, and TCRdb kept only the in-frame ones, dropping some. Counted here are 150,000 to 200,000 clones, roughly 90% occurring once; the ten biggest clones make up 0.68%. The sequencing input was blood. The source is a woman aged 25-40 years in good health. CDR3s include the opening cysteine and the closing phenylalanine or tryptophan. Fields, in order: clone size, D gene, J gene, V gene, CDR3 protein, CDR3 DNA. A D gene is named only where the DNA matches it firmly. Clone size is stated in some rows and not others, as once, few, many or a class when expanded.

once - TRBJ2-1 TRBV5-1 CASSRPQGSYNEQFF TGCGCCAGCAGCCGGCCCCAAGGCTCCTACAATGAGCAGTTCTTC
- - TRBJ2-1 TRBV6-5 CASSYGIASYNEQFF TGTGCCAGCAGTTACGGAATAGCCTCCTACAATGAGCAGTTCTTC
once TRBD2 TRBJ2-3 TRBV9 CASSVAWREGTDTQYF TGTGCCAGCAGCGTAGCTTGGCGGGAGGGTACAGATACGCAGTATTTT
- - TRBJ2-1 TRBV15 CATSAGTLSYNEQFF TGTGCCACCAGCGCCGGGACATTGTCCTACAATGAGCAGTTCTTC
- TRBD2 TRBJ2-1 TRBV10-3 CAISVAGNNEQFF TGTGCCATCAGTGTAGCGGGAAACAATGAGCAGTTCTTC
- - TRBJ2-3 TRBV7-9 CASSGDPPRRPTQYF TGTGCCAGCAGCGGGGACCCCCCGCGGCGTCCTACGCAGTATTTT
- TRBD1 TRBJ1-5 TRBV19 CASKTGGTYSNQPQHF TGTGCCAGTAAGACAGGGGGTACCTATAGCAATCAGCCCCAGCATTTT
- TRBD1 TRBJ1-5 TRBV19 CASSMLGGAGQPQHF TGTGCCAGTAGTATGCTAGGGGGCGCGGGGCAGCCCCAGCATTTT
- TRBD1 TRBJ2-4 TRBV28 CASSHPGQTMSINIQYF TGTGCCAGCAGTCATCCGGGACAGACGATGAGTATAAACATTCAGTACTTC
- - TRBJ1-1 TRBV7-3 CASSLTVTGNTEAFF TGTGCCAGCAGCTTAACGGTGACAGGGAACACTGAAGCTTTCTTT
- - TRBJ1-1 TRBV28 CASSFSGRMNTEAFF TGTGCCAGCAGTTTTAGCGGCAGGATGAACACTGAAGCTTTCTTT
- TRBD1 TRBJ1-2 TRBV2 CASKGQGSYGYTF TGTGCCAGCAAGGGACAGGGCTCATATGGCTACACCTTC
- TRBD1 TRBJ2-7 TRBV9 CASSDGTGSEQYF TGTGCCAGCAGCGACGGGACAGGGAGCGAGCAGTACTTC
- - TRBJ2-7 TRBV9 CASSLYPQGSEQYF TGTGCCAGCAGCCTTTACCCGCAGGGGAGCGAGCAGTACTTC
- - TRBJ2-5 TRBV5-1 CASSLRGSQETQYF TGCGCCAGCAGCTTGAGAGGCAGCCAAGAGACCCAGTACTTC
- - TRBJ2-2 TRBV7-9 CASSRAGDTGELFF TGTGCCAGCTCTAGGGCAGGGGACACCGGGGAGCTGTTTTTT
- - TRBJ2-7 TRBV27 CASSLGGVGEGSSYEQYF TGTGCCAGCAGTTTAGGAGGGGTTGGGGAAGGCTCGTCCTACGAGCAGTACTTC
- - TRBJ1-5 TRBV7-9 CASSPGVAYSNQPQHF TGTGCCAGCAGCCCGGGGGTTGCCTATAGCAATCAGCCCCAGCATTTT
- - TRBJ2-1 TRBV5-6 CASASLKNEQFF TGTGCCAGTGCCTCCCTAAAGAATGAGCAGTTCTTC
- TRBD2 TRBJ2-1 TRBV6-1 CASSGAGGVSRGYNEQFF TGTGCCAGCAGTGGAGCGGGAGGGGTGTCACGGGGATACAATGAGCAGTTCTTC
- TRBD2 TRBJ2-1 TRBV5-4 CASSLRAGGYSEQFF TGTGCCAGCAGCTTGCGGGCGGGAGGGTATAGTGAGCAGTTCTTC
- - TRBJ2-2 TRBV7-2 CASSLRDTVGLFF TGTGCCAGCAGCTTAAGGGACACGGTTGGGCTGTTTTTT
- - TRBJ1-3 TRBV28 CASSFRQLNTIYF TGTGCCAGCAGTTTCAGACAGTTAAACACCATATATTTT
- - TRBJ1-2 TRBV4-1 CASSSPARSPNYGYTF TGCGCCAGCAGCTCACCAGCACGGTCCCCTAACTATGGCTACACCTTC
- - TRBJ2-1 TRBV28 CASGRYEQFF TGTGCCAGCGGACGATATGAGCAGTTCTTC
- TRBD2 TRBJ2-3 TRBV3-1/TRBV3-2 CASSHRRLAGLVDTQYF TGTGCCAGCAGCCATCGTCGGCTAGCGGGCTTGGTAGATACGCAGTATTTT
- - TRBJ2-1 TRBV6-5 CASSYYTEPYNEQFF TGTGCCAGCAGTTACTATACGGAGCCCTACAATGAGCAGTTCTTC
- - TRBJ2-7 TRBV15 CATQRGQGKYEQYF TGTGCCACCCAACGGGGTCAGGGGAAGTACGAGCAGTACTTC
- TRBD2 TRBJ2-7 TRBV6-1 CASSDLGGRVSYEQYF TGTGCCAGCAGTGATCTCGGCGGGAGGGTCTCCTACGAGCAGTACTTC
- - TRBJ2-5 TRBV7-2 CASSLAGPVYQETQYF TGTGCCAGCAGCTTAGCGGGACCCGTGTACCAAGAGACCCAGTACTTC
- - TRBJ2-1 TRBV19 CASSPVRDRPYYEQFF TGTGCCAGTAGTCCGGTCCGGGACCGGCCCTACTATGAGCAGTTCTTC
- TRBD1 TRBJ2-7 TRBV6-5 CASSPPGQARNEQYF TGTGCCAGCAGTCCTCCCGGACAGGCGCGGAACGAGCAGTACTTC
- - TRBJ1-5 TRBV6-1 CASSEIRNQPQHF TGTGCCAGCAGTGAAATTCGCAATCAGCCCCAGCATTTT
- - TRBJ2-2 TRBV3-1/TRBV3-2 CASSQVGTGELFF TGTGCCAGCAGCCAGGTTGGCACCGGGGAGCTGTTTTTT
once - TRBJ1-1 TRBV28 CASMIRLGALNTEAFF TGTGCCAGCATGATCCGGTTAGGGGCTTTGAACACTGAAGCTTTCTTT
- - TRBJ1-4 TRBV5-4 CASSPGRWNEKLFF TGTGCCAGCAGCCCGGGACGGTGGAATGAAAAACTGTTTTTT
- - TRBJ1-4 TRBV27 CASSSDSRGNVKKLFF TGTGCCAGCTCCTCCGACAGTCGAGGGAATGTCAAAAAACTGTTTTTT
- - TRBJ2-1 TRBV27 CASTTGASYNEQFF TGTGCCAGCACAACCGGGGCCTCCTACAATGAGCAGTTCTTC
- TRBD2 TRBJ2-1 TRBV7-8 CASSLGGSYNEQFF TGTGCCAGCAGCTTGGGGGGGAGCTACAATGAGCAGTTCTTC
- - TRBJ2-5 TRBV30 CASRGPRGRAQYF TGTGCCTCGCGGGGCCCTCGGGGGAGAGCCCAGTACTTC
- TRBD1 TRBJ2-7 TRBV10-3 CAISDRQGISRDEQYF TGTGCCATCAGTGATAGACAGGGGATCTCACGGGACGAGCAGTACTTC
- TRBD1 TRBJ2-3 TRBV19 CASSINRGADTQYF TGTGCCAGTAGTATTAACAGGGGTGCAGATACGCAGTATTTT
- TRBD2 TRBJ2-7 TRBV5-6 CASSRRTSYEQYF TGTGCCAGCAGCCGGAGGACTAGCTACGAGCAGTACTTC
- - TRBJ2-4 TRBV15 CATSREEADIQYF TGTGCCACCAGCAGAGAGGAGGCGGACATTCAGTACTTC
- TRBD2 TRBJ2-1 TRBV4-3 CASSQDSSGSLYNEQFF TGCGCCAGCAGCCAAGATTCTAGCGGGAGCTTGTACAATGAGCAGTTCTTC
- - TRBJ2-1 TRBV29-1 CSVTGQGNEQFF TGCAGCGTCACGGGGCAGGGAAATGAGCAGTTCTTC
- - TRBJ2-2 TRBV6-5 CASSRVDGELFF TGTGCCAGCAGCAGGGTAGACGGGGAGCTGTTTTTT
- TRBD2 TRBJ2-1 TRBV7-3 CASSLTGTSGHNEQFF TGTGCCAGCAGCTTAACAGGGACTAGCGGTCACAATGAGCAGTTCTTC
- - TRBJ1-5 TRBV12-3/TRBV12-4 CASNLTPGQPQHF TGTGCCAGCAATTTGACACCCGGTCAGCCCCAGCATTTT
- - TRBJ1-5 TRBV2 CASSERHSNQPQHF TGTGCCAGCAGTGAACGCCACAGCAATCAGCCCCAGCATTTT
once - TRBJ2-1 TRBV11-1 CASSLQVEQFF TGTGCCAGCAGCTTACAGGTTGAGCAGTTCTTC
few - TRBJ1-1 TRBV7-9 CASSLSGNTEAFF TGTGCCAGCAGCTTATCAGGGAACACTGAAGCTTTCTTT
- TRBD1 TRBJ2-7 TRBV4-1 CASSQGLDRIYEQYF TGCGCCAGCAGCCAAGGGCTGGACAGGATTTACGAGCAGTACTTC